The present T cell receptor (beta chain) was sequenced within a study of T cell changes during pregnancy in multiple sclerosis. Data came from immunoSEQ multiplex PCR; TCRdb stores just in-frame clones and leaves some out. The data hold about 68,000 clones, with 92% observed a single time. Trimming took 6 bases from V and 5 from J; bases not matched to a gene: 9. CDR1 and CDR2 (germline): SGHTA, FQGNSA. There are 14 residues in the CDR3. The sequence came from a female donor in good health, enrolled as a control in a pregnancy study. The specimen was peripheral blood, collected in the second trimester of pregnancy. The genes are TRBV7-2 and TRBJ2-5, with 7 positions matching TRBD2. CDR3: CASRSGTVVETQYF. The CDR3 DNA sequence: TGTGCCAGCAGAAGCGGGACCGTCGTGGAGACCCAGTACTTC. Complete variable domain (other parts from reference TRBV7-2 and TRBJ2-5): GAGVSQSPSNKVTEKGKDVELRCDPISGHTALYWYRQSLGQGLEFLIYFQGNSAPDKSGLPSDRFSAERTGGSVSTLTIQRTQQEDSAVYLCASRSGTVVETQYFGPGTRLLVL.